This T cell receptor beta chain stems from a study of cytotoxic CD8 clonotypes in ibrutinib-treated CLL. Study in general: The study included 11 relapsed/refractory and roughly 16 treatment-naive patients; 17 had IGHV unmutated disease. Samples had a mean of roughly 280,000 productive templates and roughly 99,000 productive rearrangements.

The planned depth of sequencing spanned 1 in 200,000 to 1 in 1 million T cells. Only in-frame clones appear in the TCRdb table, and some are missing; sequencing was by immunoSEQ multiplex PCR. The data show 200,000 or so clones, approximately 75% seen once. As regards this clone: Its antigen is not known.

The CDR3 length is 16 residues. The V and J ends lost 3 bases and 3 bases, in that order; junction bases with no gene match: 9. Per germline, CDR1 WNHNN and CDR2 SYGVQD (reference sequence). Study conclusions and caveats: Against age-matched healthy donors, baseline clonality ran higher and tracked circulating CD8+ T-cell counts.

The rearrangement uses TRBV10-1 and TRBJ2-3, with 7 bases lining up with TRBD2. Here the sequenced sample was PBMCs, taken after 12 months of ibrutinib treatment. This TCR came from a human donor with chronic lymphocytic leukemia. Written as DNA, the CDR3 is TGCGCCAGCAGTGAACGACTAGCAGGCCCGACAGATACGCAGTATTTT. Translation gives CASSERLAGPTDTQYF.